These 23 T cell receptor beta chains were all obtained from the same sample, sequenced in a study of blood T cells in healthy people across ages. A sample-barcoded 5' primer and a J-beta primer mix were used in a second PCR of roughly 7 to 11 cycles. TCRdb reprocessed the 5' RACE reads with MiXCR, giving one entry per CDR3 protein. This sample yields 550,000 to 800,000 distinct CDR3 sequences, of which under 25% are seen a single time; 3.5% to 4% belongs to the top ten. The sample consisted of blood. All receptors derive from a man aged 70 or older in good health.

This clonotype has a count of ten or more. The V gene is TRBV28, the J gene TRBJ2-5; a possible D gene is TRBD2 (5 bases). The CDR3 consists of 14 residues. The germline V gene encodes CDR1 MDHEN and CDR2 SYDVKM. Between the trimmed V and J ends, which lost 8 bases and 3 bases, there was a span of 16 bases. DNA of the CDR3: TGTGCCAGCGGGAGTGAGACGGCTGAAGAGACCCAGTACTTC. It yields the protein CASGSETAEETQYF.

This clonotype appeared a few times. The chain couples TRBV7-2 to TRBJ2-5; the D is unclear. CDR3 length: 16 residues. The V end lost 0 bases, the J end lost 5 bases, and 16 bases lay between the germline ends. Germline-derived CDR1 and CDR2 are SGHTA and FQGNSA. CDR3 sequence reads: CASSLALASQQETQYF. CDR3 DNA sequence: TGTGCCAGCAGCTTAGCCCTCGCTTCCCAGCAGGAGACCCAGTACTTC.

The chain carries TRBV20-1 and TRBJ1-2; a weak D match, TRBD1 (6 bases). The CDR3 consists of 16 residues. The germline CDR1 and CDR2 sequences are DFQATT and SNEGSKA (reference sequence). V was trimmed by 3 bases and J by 2 bases, leaving 19 bases between them. In DNA form, the CDR3 reads TGCAGTGCTAGTAGTTACAGGGACGGACCGAACTATGGCTACACCTTC. This sequence encodes CSASSYRDGPNYGYTF.

This clonotype was observed a few times. The J gene is TRBJ2-5, the V gene TRBV20-1, with 9 bases matching TRBD2. The J call may be mistaken, given a closer DNA end match to TRBJ2-1. The CDR3 is 14 amino acids. CDR1 is DFQATT, CDR2 SNEGSKA, per germline (reference sequence). The CDR3 sequence: CSARRLADYNEQFF. The CDR3 DNA reads TGCAGTGCTAGACGACTAGCGGATTACAATGAGCAGTTCTTC.

This clonotype was counted between two and nine times. The V call is TRBV20-1, the J call TRBJ2-4; D not resolved. Germline values: CDR1 DFQATT, CDR2 SNEGSKA (reference sequence). With 6 bases removed from V and 0 bases from J, the gap between germline ends came to 18 bases. This CDR3 is built from 16 residues. The CDR3 DNA follows: TGCAGTGCAAGCGCCTCGGCAGAATTAGCCAAAAACATTCAGTACTTC. The encoded protein is CSASASAELAKNIQYF.

This clonotype was counted only a few times. The chain uses TRBV12-3 or TRBV12-4 and TRBJ2-2, with unresolved D. The CDR3 spans 14 residues. Trimming pared 6 bases from V and 1 base from J, leaving 9 bases between. The CDR3 is CASRASRNTGELFF. For the CDR3, the DNA is TGTGCCAGCAGGGCATCAAGGAACACCGGGGAGCTGTTTTTT.

This sequence joins TRBV18 and TRBJ2-3, with D uncertain. Germline CDR1 KGHSH, CDR2 LQKENI. Trimming pared 3 bases from V and 3 bases from J, leaving 10 bases between. The CDR3 is 14 amino acids. DNA for the CDR3: TGTGCCAGCTCACCCGACCAACGAACAGATACGCAGTATTTT. Its translation: CASSPDQRTDTQYF.

This clonotype was observed a handful of times. An end of the junction does not agree with germline; a read error may underlie this. J is TRBJ2-7 and V is TRBV20-1; possibly TRBD2 for D (5 bases). The CDR3 has 13 residues. CDR1 is DFQATT and CDR2 is SNEGSKA in the germline V gene (reference sequence). The CDR3 protein is CSTREASNYEQYF. CDR3 in DNA: TGCAGTACTAGAGAAGCCTCCAACTACGAGCAGTACTTC.

This clonotype has more than one count but fewer than ten. One base away lies a much larger clone, so this may be a sequencing read error. The chain employs TRBV7-9 and TRBJ2-1, with D possibly matching TRBD1 (6 bases). The length of the CDR3 is 15 residues. Germline loops: CDR1 SEHNR, CDR2 FQNEAQ (reference sequence). Trimming stripped 1 base from V and 5 bases from J, with 12 bases between. DNA for the CDR3: TGTGCCAGCAGCTTAGGTCAACAGGGAAACAATGAGCAGTTCTTC. Translation gives CASSLGQQGNNEQFF. Full variable domain (rest looked up from reference TRBV7-9 and TRBJ2-1): DTGVSQNPRHKITKRGQNVTFRCDPISEHNRLYWYRQTLGQGPEFLTYFQNEAQLEKSRLLSDRFSAERPKGSFSTLEIQRTEQGDSAMYLCASSLGQQGNNEQFFGPGTRLTVL.

In this sample, this clonotype turned up many times. This chain links TRBV29-1 with TRBJ2-5, with 7 bases matching TRBD2. The length of the CDR3 is 16 residues. V dropped 2 bases and J dropped 4; count of bases not matched to a gene: 13. Germline assignment: CDR1 SQVTM and CDR2 ANQGSEA. CDR3 coding DNA: TGCAGCGTTGAACTACCCTGGCGGGAGTTGAGAGAGACCCAGTACTTC. It translates to CSVELPWRELRETQYF.

This clonotype turned up a few times. The genes are TRBV7-2 and TRBJ1-2, with D unresolved. The CDR3 extends over 14 amino acids. With 0 bases removed from V and 8 bases from J, the gap between germline ends came to 13 bases. The germline V gene encodes CDR1 SGHTA and CDR2 FQGNSA. The CDR3 DNA sequence: TGTGCCAGCAGCTTAGCCGGCGGGGATCTCGGCTACACCTTC. Its protein is CASSLAGGDLGYTF.

The V and J genes are TRBV3-1 and TRBJ2-5, with 8 bases identical to TRBD2. TRBJ2-7 explains the end of the DNA better; the J call may be wrong. Looked up from germline, CDR1 is LGHDT and CDR2 is YNNKEL (reference sequence). This CDR3 has 15 residues. The CDR3 is CASSPALTSGYEQYF. Here the CDR3 DNA reads TGTGCCAGCAGCCCGGCGTTAACTAGCGGCTACGAGCAGTACTTC.

This clonotype appeared a few times. CDR3 residues: CASSIHTDQETQYF. The CDR3 coding sequence is TGTGCCAGCAGCATCCACACAGACCAAGAGACCCAGTACTTC. V usage is TRBV9 and J usage is TRBJ2-5, with unresolved D. The CDR3 has 14 residues. V was trimmed by 4 bases and J by 0 bases, leaving 10 bases between them. Germline V gene sequence: CDR1 SGDLS, CDR2 YYNGEE.

This clonotype was found once. The chain carries TRBV13 and TRBJ2-4; either TRBD1 or TRBD2 may supply D (5 bases each). Between the trimmed V and J ends, which lost 2 bases and 4 bases, there was a span of 9 bases. Germline CDR1 is PRHDT and CDR2 is FYEKMQ (reference sequence). The CDR3 sequence is 14 residues long. CDR3 in DNA: TGTGCCAGCAGCTTATCAGAGGGGAAAAACATTCAGTACTTC. Translated: CASSLSEGKNIQYF.

About this clonotype itself: One base away lies a much larger clone, so this may be a sequencing read error. The chain combines TRBV25-1 with TRBJ2-3; D remains ambiguous. V was trimmed by 3 bases and J by 2 bases, leaving 12 bases between them. Germline CDR1 MGHDK, CDR2 SYGVNS. This CDR3 is 15 amino acids long. The DNA for the CDR3 is TGTGCCAGCAGTGATCCGCAGGCTCACACAGATACGCAGTATTTT. This gives the protein CASSDPQAHTDTQYF.

The chain carries TRBV25-1 and TRBJ1-4, with D possibly TRBD1 on 5 matching bases. CDR3 size: 14 residues. Per germline, CDR1 MGHDK and CDR2 SYGVNS. Trimming removed 9 bases at V and 0 bases at J, with 11 bases between. The chain's CDR3 is CARSPGPTNEKLFF. DNA of the CDR3: TGTGCCAGGTCACCAGGGCCAACTAATGAAAAACTGTTTTTT.

A few counts support this clonotype. The chain joins TRBV3-1 to TRBJ2-3; TRBD2 aligns across 8 bases. CDR3 size: 16 residues. Germline loops: CDR1 LGHDT, CDR2 YNNKEL (reference sequence). J gave up 4 bases and V 3 bases, and 9 bases lay outside the gene matches. The CDR3 spells CASSHLGAGGSDTQYF. CDR3 coding DNA: TGTGCCAGCAGCCACCTCGGGGCGGGAGGTTCAGATACGCAGTATTTT.

In its sample, this clonotype was seen a few times. The V call is TRBV4-1, the J call TRBJ2-7; TRBD1 matches 8 bases. J was trimmed by 3 bases and V by 4 bases; bases with no gene match: 8. The CDR3 consists of 15 residues. Germline V gives CDR1 MGHRA, CDR2 YSYEKL. The CDR3 nucleotides are TGCGCCAGCAGCCGGGAGACAGGGGAGATCTACGAGCAGTACTTC. As protein: CASSRETGEIYEQYF.

Worth noting for this clonotype: This CDR3 fails to terminate in the conserved phenylalanine or tryptophan, so it likely reflects a read error. The chain is built from TRBV18 and TRBJ1-1; 8 bases are shared with TRBD1. Trimming cost V 3 bases and J 5 bases; bases outside gene matches: 17. CDR3 length equals 18 residues. Per the germline V gene, CDR1 is KGHSH and CDR2 is LQKENI. As DNA, the CDR3 is TGTGCCAGCTCACCGATACAGGGGGTGCCTCCCATACCAACTGAAGCTTTCCTT. Protein: CASSPIQGVPPIPTEAFL.

V and J are TRBV7-9 and TRBJ2-1; D is uncertain. Germline assignment: CDR1 SEHNR and CDR2 FQNEAQ (reference sequence). The CDR3 runs to 16 residues. Trimming removed 5 bases at V and 0 bases at J, with 14 bases between. The CDR3 loop is CASSPGYASSYNEQFF. In nucleotides, the CDR3 is TGTGCCAGCAGCCCCGGTTATGCTAGCTCCTACAATGAGCAGTTCTTC.

This clonotype came up a few times. The CDR3 nucleotides read TGTGCCAGCAGCCTAACGTCTTGGGGGAGTGAGCAGTTCTTC. It encodes CASSLTSWGSEQFF. The chain combines TRBV3-1 with TRBJ2-1; the D call may be TRBD1 or TRBD2 (5 bases each). Germline V gene lookup returns CDR1 LGHDT and CDR2 YNNKEL (reference sequence). The CDR3 is 14 residues long. Trimming removed 4 bases at V and 9 bases at J, with 16 bases between.

This clonotype was seen a few times. The chain is built from TRBV5-1 and TRBJ2-7; 7 bases fit TRBD1. Trimming took 5 bases from V and 6 from J; bases not matched to a gene: 11. Germline lookup yields CDR1 SGHRS and CDR2 YFSETQ. The CDR3 has 14 amino acids. CDR3 protein: CASRSTGEFSEQYF. For the CDR3, the DNA is TGCGCCAGCAGATCTACAGGGGAGTTCTCCGAGCAGTACTTC.

The rearrangement uses TRBV18 and TRBJ1-3, with D hard to call. Trimming pared 6 bases from V and 0 bases from J, leaving 9 bases between. The germline CDR1 and CDR2 sequences are KGHSH and LQKENI. The CDR3 contains 14 residues. CDR3 loop: CASSEENSGNTIYF. CDR3 nucleotide sequence: TGTGCCAGCTCCGAAGAGAACTCTGGAAACACCATATATTTT.